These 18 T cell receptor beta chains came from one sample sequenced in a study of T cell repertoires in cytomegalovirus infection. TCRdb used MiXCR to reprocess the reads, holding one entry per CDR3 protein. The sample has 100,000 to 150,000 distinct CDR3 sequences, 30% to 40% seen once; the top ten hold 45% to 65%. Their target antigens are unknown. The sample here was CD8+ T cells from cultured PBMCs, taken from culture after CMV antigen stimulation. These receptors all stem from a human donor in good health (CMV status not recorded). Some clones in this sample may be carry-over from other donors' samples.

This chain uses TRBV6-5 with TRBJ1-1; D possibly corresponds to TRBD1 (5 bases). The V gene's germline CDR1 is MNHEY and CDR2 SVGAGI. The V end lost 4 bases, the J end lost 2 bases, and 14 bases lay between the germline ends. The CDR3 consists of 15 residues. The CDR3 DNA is TGTGCCAGCAGTTTTCTCAGGGAAACCAACACTGAAGCTTTCTTT. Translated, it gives CASSFLRETNTEAFF.

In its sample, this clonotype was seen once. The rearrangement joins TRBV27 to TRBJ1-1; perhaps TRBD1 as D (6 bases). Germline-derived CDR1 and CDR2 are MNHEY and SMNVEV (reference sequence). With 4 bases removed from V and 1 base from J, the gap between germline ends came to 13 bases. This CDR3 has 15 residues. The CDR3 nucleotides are TGTGCCAGCAGTTCTCGAGGGGGGCCGAACACTGAAGCTTTCTTT. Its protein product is CASSSRGGPNTEAFF.

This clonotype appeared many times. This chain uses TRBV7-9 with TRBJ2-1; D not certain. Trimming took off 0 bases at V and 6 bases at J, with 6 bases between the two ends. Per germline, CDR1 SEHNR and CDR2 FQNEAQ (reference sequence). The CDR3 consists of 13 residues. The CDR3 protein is CASSLAVGNEQFF. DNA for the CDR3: TGTGCCAGCAGCTTAGCCGTCGGCAATGAGCAGTTCTTC.

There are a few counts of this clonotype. This chain's CDR3 is CASSLGQEDGSNQPQHF. The CDR3 DNA reads TGTGCCAGCAGCTTAGGACAGGAGGACGGTAGCAATCAGCCCCAGCATTTT. The chain employs TRBV7-2 and TRBJ1-5; D perhaps matches TRBD1 (6 bases). The length of the CDR3 is 17 residues. Germline V CDR1 and CDR2: SGHTA, FQGNSA. V shed 1 base and J shed 0 bases, with 13 bases lying between them. The variable domain in full, with the rest retrieved from reference TRBV7-2 and TRBJ1-5, is GAGVSQSPSNKVTEKGKDVELRCDPISGHTALYWYRQSLGQGLEFLIYFQGNSAPDKSGLPSDRFSAERTGGSVSTLTIQRTQQEDSAVYLCASSLGQEDGSNQPQHFGDGTRLSIL.

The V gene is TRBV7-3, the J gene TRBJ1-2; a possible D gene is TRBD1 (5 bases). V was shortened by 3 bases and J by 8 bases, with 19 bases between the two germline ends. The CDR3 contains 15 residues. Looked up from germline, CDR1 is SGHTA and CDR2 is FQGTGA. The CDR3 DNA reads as TGTGCCAGCAGCTTGCTGACAGCCCTTTATGGAGGCTACACCTTC. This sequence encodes CASSLLTALYGGYTF.

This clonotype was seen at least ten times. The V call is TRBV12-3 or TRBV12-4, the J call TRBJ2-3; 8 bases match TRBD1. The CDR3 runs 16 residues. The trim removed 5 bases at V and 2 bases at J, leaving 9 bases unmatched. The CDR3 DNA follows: TGTGCCAGCAGTGCCCCGGGACAGGACGCCACAGATACGCAGTATTTT. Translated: CASSAPGQDATDTQYF.

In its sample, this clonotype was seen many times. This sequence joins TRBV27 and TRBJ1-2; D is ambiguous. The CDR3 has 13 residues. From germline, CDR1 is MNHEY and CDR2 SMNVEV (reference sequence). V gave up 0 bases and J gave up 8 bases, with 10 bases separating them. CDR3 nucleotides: TGTGCCAGCAGTTTATCGATCGGCGGCGGCTACACCTTC. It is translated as CASSLSIGGGYTF.

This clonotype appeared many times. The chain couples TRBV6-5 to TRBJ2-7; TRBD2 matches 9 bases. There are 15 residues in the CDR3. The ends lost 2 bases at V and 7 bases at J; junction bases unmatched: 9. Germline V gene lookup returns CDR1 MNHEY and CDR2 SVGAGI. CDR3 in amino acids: CASSYGLAGRDEQYF. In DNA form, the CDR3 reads TGTGCCAGCAGTTACGGGCTAGCGGGGCGAGATGAGCAGTACTTC.

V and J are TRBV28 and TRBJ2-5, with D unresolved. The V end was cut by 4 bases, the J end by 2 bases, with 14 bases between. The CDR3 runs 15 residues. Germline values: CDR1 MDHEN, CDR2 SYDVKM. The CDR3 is CASSSVGHNQETQYF. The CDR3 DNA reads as TGTGCCAGCAGTTCCGTCGGGCATAATCAAGAGACCCAGTACTTC.

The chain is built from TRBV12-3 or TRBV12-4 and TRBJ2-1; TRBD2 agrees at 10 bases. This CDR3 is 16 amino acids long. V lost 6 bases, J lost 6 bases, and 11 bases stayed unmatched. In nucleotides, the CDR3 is TGTGCCAGCAGAAATCTAGCGGGAGCCTTTGTCAATGAGCAGTTCTTC. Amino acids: CASRNLAGAFVNEQFF.

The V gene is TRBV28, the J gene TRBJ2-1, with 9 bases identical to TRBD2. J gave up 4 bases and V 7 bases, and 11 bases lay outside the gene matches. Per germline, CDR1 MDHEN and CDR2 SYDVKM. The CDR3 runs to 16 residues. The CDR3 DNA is TGTGCCAGCATTGAGGGCGGGGGGGCCGTTTACAATGAGCAGTTCTTC. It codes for CASIEGGGAVYNEQFF.

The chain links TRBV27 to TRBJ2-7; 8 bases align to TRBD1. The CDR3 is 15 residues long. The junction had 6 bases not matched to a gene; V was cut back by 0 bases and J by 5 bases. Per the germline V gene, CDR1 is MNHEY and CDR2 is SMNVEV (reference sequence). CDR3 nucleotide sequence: TGTGCCAGCAGTTTATCTAGGACAGGGATAAACGAGCAGTACTTC. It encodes CASSLSRTGINEQYF.

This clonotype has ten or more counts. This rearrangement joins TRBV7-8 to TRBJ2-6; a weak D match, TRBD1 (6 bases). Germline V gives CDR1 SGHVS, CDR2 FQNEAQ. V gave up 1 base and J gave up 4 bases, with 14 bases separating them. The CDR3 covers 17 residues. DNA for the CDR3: TGTGCCAGCAGCTTAGGACAGGCGTCGGGGGGGGCCAACGTCCTGACTTTC. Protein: CASSLGQASGGANVLTF.

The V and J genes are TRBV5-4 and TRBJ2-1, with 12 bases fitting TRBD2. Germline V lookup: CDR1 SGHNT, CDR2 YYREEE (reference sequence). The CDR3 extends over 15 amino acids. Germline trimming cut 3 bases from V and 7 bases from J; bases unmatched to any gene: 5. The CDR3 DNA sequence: TGTGCCAGCAGCTCTAGCGGGGGGGCCGGTAATGAGCAGTTCTTC. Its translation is CASSSSGGAGNEQFF.

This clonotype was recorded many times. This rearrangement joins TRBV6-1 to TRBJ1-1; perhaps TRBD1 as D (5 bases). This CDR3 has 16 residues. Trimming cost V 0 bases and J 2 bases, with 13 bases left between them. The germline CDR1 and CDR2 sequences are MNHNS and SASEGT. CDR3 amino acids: CASSEAGAGLNTEAFF. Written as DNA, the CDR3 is TGTGCCAGCAGTGAAGCAGGGGCAGGGCTTAACACTGAAGCTTTCTTT.

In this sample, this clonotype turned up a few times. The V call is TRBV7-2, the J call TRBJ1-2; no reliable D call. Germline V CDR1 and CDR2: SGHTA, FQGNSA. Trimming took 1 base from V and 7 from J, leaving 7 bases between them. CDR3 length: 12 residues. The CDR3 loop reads CASSLGPAGYTF. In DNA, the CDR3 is TGTGCCAGCAGCTTAGGGCCGGCTGGCTACACCTTC.

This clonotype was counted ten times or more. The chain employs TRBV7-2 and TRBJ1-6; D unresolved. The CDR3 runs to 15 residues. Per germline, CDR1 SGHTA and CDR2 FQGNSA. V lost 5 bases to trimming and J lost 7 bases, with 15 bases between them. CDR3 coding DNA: TGTGCCAGCAGCCCCGAGGGATTGGCAAATTCACCCCTCCACTTT. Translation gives CASSPEGLANSPLHF.

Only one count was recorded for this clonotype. Here the CDR3 DNA reads TGTGCCAGCAGCTTATGGGGGGCAGAGACTGAAGCTTTCTTT. Translating it yields CASSLWGAETEAFF. The chain has TRBV11-2 and TRBJ1-1; D is possibly TRBD1 (6 bases). The length of the CDR3 is 14 residues. Between the trimmed V and J ends, which lost 2 bases and 5 bases, there was a span of 12 bases. From germline, CDR1 is SGHAT and CDR2 FQNNGV.